The clone carrying this T cell receptor beta chain has at least ten counts. The antigen remains unidentified. This sample was taken from a study of regulatory T cells in long-lasting Graves disease. Whole-study context: Graves' patients diagnosed newly had used antithyroid drugs under 3 months. Study outcomes and limitations: Patients with persistent disease showed a bias toward TRBV28, TRBJ1-2 and TRBJ2-5.

The time point here: newly diagnosed GD, antithyroid drugs for less than 3 months. PBMC RNA served as the TCR library source. A volume of about 9.9 milliliters of peripheral blood was collected in EDTA tubes. The germline CDR1 and CDR2 sequences are SGHKS and YYEKEE (reference sequence). Between the trimmed V and J ends, which lost 4 bases and 5 bases, there was a span of 12 bases. The CDR3 is 13 amino acids. CDR3-region Arm-PCR and iRepertoire HTBI primers produced the TCR beta libraries. In TCRdb, the multiplex PCR reads were re-called with MiXCR into one record per CDR3 protein. The repertoire holds more than 300,000 distinct CDR3 sequences, with 15% to 18% as singletons.

The specimen comprised peripheral blood mononuclear cells (PBMCs), sampled at new diagnosis, from a patient treated with antithyroid drugs. The gene calls are TRBV5-5 and TRBJ2-5; D is uncertain. The receptor comes from a female donor with Graves disease. The CDR3 region has the DNA TGTGCCAGCAGCCCTAGTATCGGGGAGACCCAGTACTTC. Its protein is CASSPSIGETQYF.